This T cell receptor (beta chain) was obtained from a study of control samples from healthy donors and cancer patients. Clones were sequenced by immunoSEQ multiplex PCR, and TCRdb holds only the in-frame ones, with some missing. The sample records about 150,000 clones, approximately 93% being singletons. V was shortened by 0 bases and J by 4 bases, with 9 bases between the two germline ends. Germline V gene data show CDR1 as MNHEY and CDR2 as SMNVEV (reference sequence). CDR3 length equals 14 residues. Material for sequencing was blood. The TCR originated in a man between 45 and 60 years old in good health. This chain connects TRBV27 to TRBJ2-5; D is undetermined. In DNA, the CDR3 is TGTGCCAGCAGTTTATCCCGGGTTGGAGAGACCCAGTACTTC. It specifies CASSLSRVGETQYF.